The next 24 T cell receptor beta chains were all read from a single sample in a study of blood T cell repertoires in COVID-19. Profiled with immunoSEQ multiplex PCR; TCRdb holds only in-frame clones, not every one. The table has 250,000 to 400,000 clones, more than 70% seen once. Input material: PBMCs or T cells enriched from blood (not recorded which). The receptors stem from a woman between 25 and 40 years old who had recovered from COVID-19.

V and J are TRBV12-3 or TRBV12-4 and TRBJ1-5, with D possibly matching TRBD1 (5 bases). There are 12 residues in the CDR3. V lost 5 bases and J lost 5, with 7 bases in between. This CDR3 is CASSGAHQPQHF. The CDR3 DNA follows: TGTGCCAGCAGTGGGGCCCATCAGCCCCAGCATTTT.

The chain has TRBV5-1 and TRBJ1-1; maybe TRBD1 (5 bases). Germline V gives CDR1 SGHRS, CDR2 YFSETQ. The V and J ends lost 2 bases and 3 bases respectively, with 11 bases between them. This CDR3 spans 14 amino acids. In DNA, the CDR3 is TGCGCCAGCAGCTTCCAGGACACGGACACTGAAGCTTTCTTT. Translated, it gives CASSFQDTDTEAFF.

V and J are TRBV5-1 and TRBJ2-1; possible D gene TRBD1, 5 bases. Germline CDR1 is SGHRS and CDR2 is YFSETQ. This CDR3 has 14 amino acids. V was pared by 4 bases and J by 7 bases, with 15 bases between. CDR3 sequence (DNA): TGCGCCAGCAGCGCGGACACGCCAAGGAATGAGCAGTTCTTC. Amino acid sequence: CASSADTPRNEQFF.

The chain combines TRBV19 with TRBJ1-6; TRBD1 agrees at 7 bases. J lost 9 bases, V lost 6 bases, and 14 bases had no gene match. Germline CDR1 and CDR2: LNHDA and SQIVND (reference sequence). CDR3 length: 16 residues. The chain's CDR3 is CASSPGQPLTGSPLHF. The CDR3 nucleotides are TGTGCCAGTAGCCCGGGACAGCCGTTGACGGGTTCACCCCTCCACTTT.

This rearrangement joins TRBV5-1 to TRBJ1-6; TRBD1 agrees at 11 bases. This CDR3 comprises 15 residues. The V gene end was trimmed by 0 bases and the J gene end by 9 bases; junction bases not matched to a gene: 2. Germline-derived CDR1 and CDR2 are SGHRS and YFSETQ. CDR3 bases: TGCGCCAGCAGCTTGGATGGGACAGGGGGTTCACCCCTCCACTTT. Protein: CASSLDGTGGSPLHF.

The chain carries TRBV6-5 and TRBJ2-1; 8 bases match TRBD1. V lost 7 bases to trimming and J lost 9 bases; unmatched junction nucleotides: 8. The CDR3 has 13 amino acids. The germline V gene encodes CDR1 MNHEY and CDR2 SVGAGI. The CDR3 nucleotides are TGTGCCAGCACCCTTCAGGGGGCGGCTGAGCAGTTCTTC. It is translated as CASTLQGAAEQFF.

The J gene is TRBJ2-5, the V gene TRBV19, with no clear D. The V end was cut by 7 bases, the J end by 5 bases, with 20 bases between. The CDR3 spans 15 residues. In germline, CDR1 is LNHDA, CDR2 SQIVND (reference sequence). This CDR3 is CASKAALGPGETQYF. The CDR3 bases are TGTGCCAGTAAAGCTGCGCTAGGCCCCGGGGAGACCCAGTACTTC.

The V and J genes are TRBV11-2 and TRBJ1-6, with a weak D call TRBD1 (6 bases). The germline CDR1 and CDR2 sequences are SGHAT and FQNNGV. Trimming shortened V by 7 bases and J by 2 bases, and 15 bases separated the two germline ends. The CDR3 loop spans 16 amino acids. The CDR3 region is CASTGTGRTYNSPLHF. The CDR3 coding sequence is TGTGCCAGCACAGGCACAGGGAGAACCTATAATTCACCCCTCCACTTT.

The chain uses TRBV6-2 or TRBV6-3 and TRBJ2-7, with D possibly matching TRBD1 (6 bases). Trimming pared 0 bases from V and 0 bases from J, leaving 18 bases between. The CDR3 runs 18 residues. CDR1 MNHEY and CDR2 SVGEGT come from the germline V gene. DNA for the CDR3: TGTGCCAGCAGTTACTCGGGTAGGGGGACGGGGAGCTCCTACGAGCAGTACTTC. Residues: CASSYSGRGTGSSYEQYF.

This clone has only one observation. V gene TRBV4-1 combines with J gene TRBJ1-5, with 9 bases matching TRBD1. The CDR3 length is 18 residues. Germline CDR1 reads MGHRA; CDR2 reads YSYEKL. V gave up 4 bases and J gave up 2 bases; unmatched junction bases: 12. Written as DNA, the CDR3 is TGCGCCAGCAGCCCCCTATTACAGGGGGCCTTCGGCAATCAGCCCCAGCATTTT. Translating it yields CASSPLLQGAFGNQPQHF.

V gene TRBV5-6 combines with J gene TRBJ1-2; 7 bases match TRBD1. The germline V gene has CDR1 SGHDT and CDR2 YYEEEE. Germline trimming cut 5 bases from V and 8 bases from J; bases unmatched to any gene: 18. The CDR3 contains 16 residues. For the CDR3, the DNA is TGTGCCAGCAGTATTGGTTGGGGAGAAGACAGGGACGGCTACACCTTC. This translates into CASSIGWGEDRDGYTF.

The rearrangement links TRBV18 to TRBJ1-2; 7 bases are shared with TRBD1. The germline CDR1 and CDR2 sequences are KGHSH and LQKENI. V lost 5 bases, J lost 6 bases, and 6 bases stayed unmatched. This CDR3 is 13 amino acids long. The CDR3 region is CASSVDRVNGYTF. DNA for the CDR3: TGTGCCAGCTCAGTTGACAGGGTCAATGGCTACACCTTC.

The chain is built from TRBV27 and TRBJ2-3, with D tentatively TRBD2 (7 bases). The V gene lost 5 bases and the J gene lost 4 bases, with 19 bases spanning the gap. This CDR3 has 16 amino acids. From germline, CDR1 is MNHEY and CDR2 SMNVEV (reference sequence). CDR3 protein: CASSLFGGGRADTQYF. CDR3 sequence (DNA): TGTGCCAGCAGTCTTTTTGGCGGGGGCAGGGCAGATACGCAGTATTTT.

This rearrangement joins TRBV4-1 to TRBJ1-2, with 9 bases aligning to TRBD1. This CDR3 comprises 15 residues. V shed 2 bases and J 6 bases; nucleotides not matched to a gene: 7. CDR1 MGHRA and CDR2 YSYEKL come from the germline V gene. The CDR3 loop is CASSQPGQGWDGYTF. As DNA, the CDR3 is TGCGCCAGCAGCCAACCGGGACAGGGTTGGGATGGCTACACCTTC.

The J gene is TRBJ1-2, the V gene TRBV7-2; D possibly corresponds to TRBD1 (5 bases). The V gene lost 2 bases and the J gene lost 8 bases, with 18 bases spanning the gap. The CDR3 contains 15 residues. CDR1 is SGHTA and CDR2 is FQGNSA in the germline V gene. In DNA, the CDR3 is TGTGCCAGCAGCTTAACGCGCGGGGCAGGGCGCGGCTACACCTTC. It specifies CASSLTRGAGRGYTF.

V gene TRBV18 combines with J gene TRBJ1-4; 10 bases map to TRBD1. The CDR3 contains 19 residues. Germline V lookup: CDR1 KGHSH, CDR2 LQKENI. The junction had 14 bases not matched to a gene; V was cut back by 4 bases and J by 3 bases. In DNA form, the CDR3 reads TGTGCCAGCTCACACCGAATACTGGACAGGGGGGGAGCTAATGAAAAACTGTTTTTT. This translates into CASSHRILDRGGANEKLFF.

This rearrangement joins TRBV3-1 (or the pseudogene TRBV3-2) to TRBJ1-2; D might be TRBD1 (5 bases). Trimming pared 4 bases from V and 8 bases from J, leaving 20 bases between. CDR1 is LGHDT, CDR2 YNNKEL, per germline (reference sequence). This CDR3 contains 15 residues. The CDR3 coding sequence is TGTGCCAGCAGCCTGACAGCCTACGGTCAAAAGGGCTACACCTTC. Translated: CASSLTAYGQKGYTF.

The chain has TRBV7-8 and TRBJ1-4, with 7 bases that match TRBD1. The trim removed 5 bases at V and 8 bases at J, leaving 11 bases unmatched. In germline, CDR1 is SGHVS, CDR2 FQNEAQ. The CDR3 extends over 15 amino acids. The CDR3 region is CASSTYRGKEEKLFF. The CDR3 nucleotides are TGTGCCAGCAGCACGTACAGGGGAAAAGAGGAAAAACTGTTTTTT.

The chain couples TRBV9 to TRBJ1-5, with a weak D call TRBD1 (5 bases). V lost 0 bases to trimming and J lost 1 base, with 11 bases between them. CDR1 and CDR2 from the germline V gene are SGDLS and YYNGEE. The CDR3 is 16 residues long. The CDR3 DNA reads TGTGCCAGCAGCGTAGGGGAAGGGGCAAGCAATCAGCCCCAGCATTTT. This codes for CASSVGEGASNQPQHF.

Of note for this clone: The sample contains more than one DNA sequence encoding this CDR3. The chain has TRBV10-3 and TRBJ1-1; D remains unclear. Germline CDR1 ENHRY, CDR2 SYGVKD. CDR3 length: 12 amino acids. Trimming pared 3 bases from V and 5 bases from J, leaving 7 bases between. The DNA for the CDR3 is TGTGCCATCAGTGAAAGAGGGACTGAAGCTTTCTTT. The encoded protein is CAISERGTEAFF.

The J gene is TRBJ1-1, the V gene TRBV6-5; TRBD1 agrees at 7 bases. The CDR3 has 14 amino acids. The germline V gene encodes CDR1 MNHEY and CDR2 SVGAGI. The ends lost 2 bases at V and 5 bases at J; junction bases unmatched: 5. CDR3 sequence (DNA): TGTGCCAGCAGTTACGTAGGCAGGGGGACTGAAGCTTTCTTT. As protein: CASSYVGRGTEAFF.

The chain recombines TRBV28 with TRBJ2-7; TRBD2 aligns across 10 bases. Germline CDR1 and CDR2: MDHEN and SYDVKM. CDR3 length: 14 residues. J gave up 2 bases and V 6 bases, and 4 bases lay outside the gene matches. DNA of the CDR3: TGTGCCAGCAGCGATACTAGCGGGGCCTACGAGCAGTACTTC. It encodes CASSDTSGAYEQYF.

The chain is built from TRBV5-1 and TRBJ1-1; the match to TRBD1 covers 11 bases. There are 13 residues in the CDR3. J lost 8 bases, V lost 4 bases, and 4 bases had no gene match. Germline V gene lookup returns CDR1 SGHRS and CDR2 YFSETQ. The CDR3, as DNA: TGCGCCAGCAGCGGACAGGGGGCGGAGGAAGCTTTCTTT. This codes for CASSGQGAEEAFF.

Only one count was recorded for this clone. The chain combines TRBV5-1 with TRBJ1-1; TRBD1 agrees at 8 bases. Germline CDR1 is SGHRS and CDR2 is YFSETQ. The CDR3 has 14 amino acids. The junction had 2 bases not matched to a gene; V was cut back by 0 bases and J by 4 bases. The CDR3 coding sequence is TGCGCCAGCAGCTTGGATACAGGGGGCACTGAAGCTTTCTTT. It specifies CASSLDTGGTEAFF.